The 28 T cell receptor beta chains below all came from one sample that was sequenced in a study of blood T cell repertoires in COVID-19. The method was immunoSEQ multiplex PCR; TCRdb's version includes in-frame clones alone and lacks a portion of them. The sample lists about 150,000 clones; 78% were seen once. Sequenced sample: PBMCs or T cells enriched from blood (not recorded which). The receptors here all came from a woman aged 45 to 65 who had recovered from COVID-19.

This chain's CDR3 is CASSLAGSSYEQYF. DNA of the CDR3: TGTGCCAGCAGCTTAGCGGGGAGCTCCTACGAGCAGTACTTC. The V and J genes are TRBV7-2 and TRBJ2-7; possibly TRBD2 for D (5 bases). The CDR3 is 14 amino acids. Looked up from germline, CDR1 is SGHTA and CDR2 is FQGNSA. V dropped 0 bases and J dropped 0 bases, with 6 bases sitting between them.

The chain couples TRBV14 to TRBJ2-1; TRBD1 is a possible D gene (6 bases). The CDR3 length is 14 residues. V was pared by 4 bases and J by 10 bases, with 17 bases between. CDR1 and CDR2 (germline): SGHDN, FVKESK. The CDR3 reads CASSPPHDRWEQFF. The CDR3 DNA reads TGTGCCAGCAGCCCACCGCACGACAGGTGGGAGCAGTTCTTC.

This clone occurred a few times. V is TRBV10-3 and J is TRBJ2-1; the match to TRBD2 covers 8 bases. The germline V gene encodes CDR1 ENHRY and CDR2 SYGVKD. The CDR3 has 11 amino acids. The J segment lost 7 bases and the V segment lost 9 bases, leaving 2 bases of the junction unmatched. The CDR3 loop reads CAMGTSNEQFF. CDR3 DNA: TGTGCCATGGGGACTAGTAATGAGCAGTTCTTC.

The V call is TRBV15, the J call TRBJ2-2; tentatively, D is TRBD1 (6 bases). V lost 8 bases and J lost 4, with 17 bases in between. The germline gives CDR1 LNHNV, CDR2 YYDKDF (reference sequence). CDR3 length: 15 residues. CDR3 sequence: CATGRQGQPTGELFF. DNA of the CDR3: TGTGCCACCGGGCGCCAGGGGCAGCCCACCGGGGAGCTGTTTTTT. Looking up the rest from reference TRBV15 and TRBJ2-2 gives the full variable domain: DAMVIQNPRYQVTQFGKPVTLSCSQTLNHNVMYWYQQKSSQAPKLLFHYYDKDFNNEADTPDNFQSRRPNTSFCFLDIRSPGLGDTAMYLCATGRQGQPTGELFFGEGSRLTVL.

The chain carries TRBV6-5 and TRBJ1-2; 10 bases are a match to TRBD1. The trim removed 7 bases at V and 4 bases at J, leaving 9 bases unmatched. The CDR3 is 15 amino acids. Looked up from germline, CDR1 is MNHEY and CDR2 is SVGAGI. As DNA, the CDR3 is TGTGCCAGCACTCCATGGGGACAGGGGAGCTATGGCTACACCTTC. It codes for CASTPWGQGSYGYTF.

This clone occurred a few times. The chain couples TRBV30 to TRBJ1-5; 9 nucleotides line up with TRBD1. Germline V lookup: CDR1 GTSNPN, CDR2 SVGIG (reference sequence). This CDR3 is 19 amino acids long. J gave up 0 bases and V 4 bases, and 16 bases lay outside the gene matches. The DNA of the CDR3 is TGTGCCTGGAAGGCCGGGACAGGGTTTTCTGTTTCTAGCAATCAGCCCCAGCATTTT. Its protein product is CAWKAGTGFSVSSNQPQHF.

The V and J genes are TRBV3-1 (or the pseudogene TRBV3-2) and TRBJ2-7; D possibly corresponds to TRBD2 (5 bases). Per germline, CDR1 LGHDT and CDR2 YNNKEL (reference sequence). Trimming stripped 1 base from V and 2 bases from J, with 12 bases between. The CDR3 totals 15 residues. The CDR3 DNA reads as TGTGCCAGCAGCCAAGCAGGTGGAGGAACCTACGAGCAGTACGTC. It encodes CASSQAGGGTYEQYV.

This clone has just a few counts. The sample has other DNA sequences that encode this CDR3 too. This chain uses TRBV6-5 with TRBJ1-2, with D possibly being TRBD1 (5 bases). This CDR3 comprises 13 residues. Looked up from germline, CDR1 is MNHEY and CDR2 is SVGAGI. Trimming shortened V by 5 bases and J by 1 base, and 8 bases separated the two germline ends. CDR3 nucleotides: TGTGCCAGCAGTCTAGACAGTAACTATGGCTACACCTTC. It translates to CASSLDSNYGYTF.

This clone showed up just once. J is TRBJ1-1 and V is TRBV19; 7 bases align to TRBD1. Trimming at V came to 1 base and at J to 6 bases, leaving 11 bases not matched to a gene. The CDR3 consists of 16 residues. Germline CDR1 reads LNHDA; CDR2 reads SQIVND (reference sequence). CDR3 nucleotide sequence: TGTGCCAGTAGTATAGGGGGGTCGACAGGGATCCCTGAAGCTTTCTTT. Translated, it gives CASSIGGSTGIPEAFF. The full variable domain, in which reference TRBV19 and TRBJ1-1 provide the parts outside the CDR3, is DGGITQSPKYLFRKEGQNVTLSCEQNLNHDAMYWYRQDPGQGLRLIYYSQIVNDFQKGDIAEGYSVSREKKESFPLTVTSAQKNPTAFYLCASSIGGSTGIPEAFFGQGTRLTVV.

This clone showed up just a few times. CDR3 loop: CASSQADRGKETQYF. DNA of the CDR3: TGTGCCAGCAGCCAAGCTGACAGGGGGAAAGAGACCCAGTACTTC. This rearrangement joins TRBV3-1 (or the pseudogene TRBV3-2) to TRBJ2-5, with 9 bases fitting TRBD1. Germline V gene lookup returns CDR1 LGHDT and CDR2 YNNKEL (reference sequence). Trimming at V came to 1 base and at J to 3 bases, leaving 3 bases not matched to a gene. The CDR3 extends over 15 amino acids.

The rearrangement joins TRBV10-2 to TRBJ2-2; 9 nucleotides match TRBD2. Unmatched junction bases numbered 1, after V lost 8 bases and J lost 0 bases. From germline, CDR1 is WSHSY and CDR2 SAAADI. CDR3 length: 14 amino acids. The CDR3 bases are TGCGCCAGCCGACTAGCGGCGAACACCGGGGAGCTGTTTTTT. Translation gives CASRLAANTGELFF.

A note on this clone: Other nucleotide sequences from this sample produce the same CDR3. The chain has TRBV14 and TRBJ2-7; D may be TRBD2 (5 bases). The CDR3 consists of 15 residues. V was pared by 0 bases and J by 0 bases, with 9 bases between. Germline loops: CDR1 SGHDN, CDR2 FVKESK. This chain's CDR3 is CASSQDRGYSYEQYF. The CDR3 bases are TGTGCCAGCAGCCAAGATCGGGGTTACTCCTACGAGCAGTACTTC.

The V call is TRBV3-1 (or the pseudogene TRBV3-2), the J call TRBJ2-3, with 14 bases that match TRBD2. The germline gives CDR1 LGHDT, CDR2 YNNKEL (reference sequence). The CDR3 has 17 amino acids. Trimming cost V 4 bases and J 4 bases; bases outside gene matches: 7. Here the CDR3 DNA reads TGTGCCAGCAGCCTACGACTAGCGGGGGGGTGGGCAGATACGCAGTATTTT. As protein: CASSLRLAGGWADTQYF.

The rearrangement uses TRBV2 and TRBJ1-6; D is undetermined. Germline V lookup: CDR1 SNHLY, CDR2 FYNNEI. V lost 8 bases to trimming and J lost 1 base, with 9 bases between them. This CDR3 region has 14 residues. CDR3 sequence reads: CASERGSYNSPLHF. CDR3 DNA sequence: TGTGCCAGCGAGCGTGGGTCCTATAATTCACCCCTCCACTTT.

The V and J genes are TRBV28 and TRBJ2-7; no firm D call. The ends were cut back, 1 base at V and 3 bases at J, with 7 bases in the middle. The CDR3 sequence is 13 residues long. The germline V gene has CDR1 MDHEN and CDR2 SYDVKM. CDR3 region: CASSLSQYYEQYV. CDR3 DNA: TGTGCCAGCAGTTTATCTCAGTACTACGAGCAGTACGTC.

This rearrangement joins TRBV4-2 to TRBJ1-1; TRBD1 agrees at 8 bases. The CDR3 runs to 15 residues. In germline, CDR1 is LGHNA, CDR2 YNFKEQ. V shed 3 bases, J shed 1 base, and the junction held 4 bases outside the gene matches. Here the CDR3 reads CASSHRDRKNTEAFF. Written as DNA, the CDR3 is TGTGCCAGCAGCCACCGGGACAGGAAGAACACTGAAGCTTTCTTT.

The chain carries TRBV27 and TRBJ1-5; 7 nucleotides agree with TRBD1. CDR1 is MNHEY, CDR2 SMNVEV, per germline (reference sequence). After removal of 3 bases from V and 3 bases from J, the junction contained 11 bases not matched to a gene. CDR3 length equals 17 residues. The chain's CDR3 is CASSFSGGGIPNQPQHF. The CDR3 DNA reads as TGTGCCAGCAGTTTTTCAGGGGGTGGGATACCCAATCAGCCCCAGCATTTT.

This chain joins TRBV6-2 or TRBV6-3 and TRBJ2-2; TRBD1 matches 7 bases. Germline-derived CDR1 and CDR2 are MNHEY and SVGEGT. The CDR3 runs to 14 residues. V dropped 5 bases and J dropped 3; count of bases not matched to a gene: 3. The CDR3 DNA follows: TGTGCCAGCAGTCGACAGGGTTACACCGGGGAGCTGTTTTTT. Encoded protein: CASSRQGYTGELFF.

This clone was seen only a few times. The chain combines TRBV5-1 with TRBJ2-7; TRBD2 aligns across 9 bases. V trimming: 4 bases; J trimming: 7 bases; junction bases outside the gene matches: 12. The germline gives CDR1 SGHRS, CDR2 YFSETQ. The CDR3 runs to 15 residues. The CDR3 loop reads CASSAVAGGRGEQYF. The CDR3 region has the DNA TGCGCCAGCAGCGCCGTTGCGGGAGGGCGAGGGGAGCAGTACTTC.

The chain recombines TRBV5-6 with TRBJ1-2, with TRBD1 as a possible D gene (5 bases). Germline CDR1 is SGHDT and CDR2 is YYEEEE. The V and J ends lost 0 bases and 8 bases respectively, with 14 bases between them. There are 14 residues in the CDR3. The CDR3 region is CASSLAPGGGGYTF. CDR3 coding DNA: TGTGCCAGCAGCTTGGCCCCCGGGGGGGGAGGCTACACCTTC.

This clone was counted a single time. The chain carries TRBV7-9 and TRBJ1-4; no definite D call. V dropped 1 base and J dropped 7 bases, with 10 bases sitting between them. CDR1 and CDR2 (germline): SEHNR, FQNEAQ (reference sequence). The CDR3 runs to 14 residues. The CDR3 nucleotides are TGTGCCAGCAGCTTAGGGGTCCCGGGTGAAAAACTGTTTTTT. Translating it yields CASSLGVPGEKLFF.

This chain uses TRBV27 with TRBJ1-1, with a tentative D call TRBD1 (6 bases). V lost 4 bases and J lost 4, with 16 bases in between. This CDR3 region has 15 residues. Looked up from germline, CDR1 is MNHEY and CDR2 is SMNVEV (reference sequence). The CDR3 is CASSSKPTGFTEAFF. In DNA, the CDR3 is TGTGCCAGCAGTTCTAAACCGACAGGATTCACTGAAGCTTTCTTT.

The V and J genes are TRBV28 and TRBJ2-7; 7 nucleotides agree with TRBD1. The V gene's germline CDR1 is MDHEN and CDR2 SYDVKM. The CDR3 extends over 14 amino acids. Trimming removed 2 bases from V and 1 base from J; junction bases left unmatched: 2. CDR3 residues: CASSLDRVSYEQYF. DNA for the CDR3: TGTGCCAGCAGTTTAGACAGGGTTTCCTACGAGCAGTACTTC.

The chain is built from TRBV18 and TRBJ2-5, with D possibly being TRBD1 (5 bases). The length of the CDR3 is 14 residues. The germline CDR1 and CDR2 sequences are KGHSH and LQKENI. V lost 8 bases to trimming and J lost 4 bases, with 17 bases between them. For the CDR3, the DNA is TGTGCCAGCCGCTCTTATCAGGGTGCAGAGACCCAGTACTTC. Protein sequence: CASRSYQGAETQYF.

The chain couples TRBV29-1 to TRBJ2-7; D remains unclear. The length of the CDR3 is 12 residues. V gave up 6 bases and J gave up 2 bases, with 11 bases separating them. Germline-derived CDR1 and CDR2 are SQVTM and ANQGSEA. CDR3 bases: TGCAGCGTACAGAGCTTTACCTACGAGCAGTACTTC. It encodes CSVQSFTYEQYF.

J is TRBJ1-2 and V is TRBV14; the D is unclear. The CDR3 has 16 residues. The germline CDR1 and CDR2 sequences are SGHDN and FVKESK. Trimming removed 1 base from V and 2 bases from J, with 14 bases in between. The CDR3 DNA is TGTGCCAGCAGCCAAGGGGCGGGCAGGCCGAACTATGGCTACACCTTC. This gives the protein CASSQGAGRPNYGYTF.

The J gene is TRBJ1-1, the V gene TRBV11-3, with D perhaps matching TRBD1 (6 bases). Germline V gives CDR1 SGHNT, CDR2 YENEEA. V was pared by 6 bases and J by 7 bases, with 18 bases between. This CDR3 has 14 amino acids. This chain's CDR3 is CASSSGPGENEAFF. CDR3 bases: TGTGCCAGCAGTTCCGGCCCAGGGGAAAATGAAGCTTTCTTT.

The rearrangement links TRBV5-5 to TRBJ1-5, with a tentative D call TRBD1 (5 bases). V lost 1 base and J lost 3, with 11 bases in between. This CDR3 is built from 15 residues. The germline CDR1 and CDR2 sequences are SGHKS and YYEKEE (reference sequence). For the CDR3, the DNA is TGTGCCAGCAGCTTGCAAGTCAGGGACAATCAGCCCCAGCATTTT. Its translation: CASSLQVRDNQPQHF.